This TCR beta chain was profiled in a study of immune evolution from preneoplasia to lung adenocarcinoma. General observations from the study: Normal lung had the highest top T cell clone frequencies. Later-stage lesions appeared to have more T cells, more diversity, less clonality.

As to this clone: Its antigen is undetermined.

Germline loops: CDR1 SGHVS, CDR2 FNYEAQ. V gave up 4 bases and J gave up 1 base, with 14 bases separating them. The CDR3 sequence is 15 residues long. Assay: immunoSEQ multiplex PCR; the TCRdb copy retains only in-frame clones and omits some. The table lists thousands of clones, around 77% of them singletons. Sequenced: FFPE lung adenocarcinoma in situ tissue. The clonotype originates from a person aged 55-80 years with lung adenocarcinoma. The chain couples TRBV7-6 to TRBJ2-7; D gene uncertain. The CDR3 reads CASSSTDGRSYEQYF. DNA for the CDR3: TGTGCCAGCAGCTCGACGGACGGGCGATCCTACGAGCAGTACTTC.